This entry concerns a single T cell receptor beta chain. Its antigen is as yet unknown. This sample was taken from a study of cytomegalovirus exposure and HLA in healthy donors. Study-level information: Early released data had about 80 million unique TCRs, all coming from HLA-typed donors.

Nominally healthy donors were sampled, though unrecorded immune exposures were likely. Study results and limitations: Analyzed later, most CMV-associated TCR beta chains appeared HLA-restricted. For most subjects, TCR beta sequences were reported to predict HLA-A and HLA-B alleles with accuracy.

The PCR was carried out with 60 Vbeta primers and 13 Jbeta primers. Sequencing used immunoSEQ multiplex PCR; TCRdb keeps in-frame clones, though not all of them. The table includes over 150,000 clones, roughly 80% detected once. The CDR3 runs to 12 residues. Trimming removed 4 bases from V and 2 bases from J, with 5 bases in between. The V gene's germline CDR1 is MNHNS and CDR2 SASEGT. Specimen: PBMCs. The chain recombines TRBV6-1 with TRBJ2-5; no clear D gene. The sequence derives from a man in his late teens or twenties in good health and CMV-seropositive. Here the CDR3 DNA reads TGTGCCAGCAGTGCCCAACAAGAGACCCAGTACTTC. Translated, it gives CASSAQQETQYF.